This T cell receptor beta chain was observed in a study of T cell changes during pregnancy in multiple sclerosis. Sequencing used immunoSEQ multiplex PCR; TCRdb keeps in-frame clones, though not all of them. The sample lists around 52,000 clones, roughly nine tenths occurring once. This TCR was sampled from a female donor with multiple sclerosis, enrolled in a pregnancy study. The sequencing here drew on CD4+ T cells from peripheral blood mononuclear cells, taken in the second trimester of pregnancy.

The CDR3 DNA reads TGCGCCAGCAGCTTGGAGGTCAGGGGTATAAGCGGGGAGCTGTTTTTT. This gives the protein CASSLEVRGISGELFF. This chain links TRBV5-1 with TRBJ2-2, with a tentative D call TRBD1 (6 bases). Germline V gene sequence: CDR1 SGHRS, CDR2 YFSETQ. V gave up 0 bases and J gave up 7 bases, with 16 bases separating them. There are 16 residues in the CDR3.